The 30 T cell receptor beta chains in this list originate from one sample, sequenced in a study of cytomegalovirus exposure and HLA in healthy donors. In the PCR, 60 Vbeta and 13 Jbeta primers were used. Clones were sequenced by immunoSEQ multiplex PCR, and TCRdb holds only the in-frame ones, with some missing. Here the sample spans some 170,000 clones, around three quarters being singletons. Material for sequencing was PBMCs. The receptors were gathered from a woman aged 25-40 years in good health and CMV-seronegative.

V usage is TRBV2 and J usage is TRBJ1-2; tentative D call: TRBD1 (5 bases). Trimming stripped 4 bases from V and 3 bases from J, with 9 bases between. The CDR3 consists of 13 residues. Germline V CDR1 and CDR2: SNHLY, FYNNEI. In nucleotides, the CDR3 is TGTGCCAGCAGTGCGGGGGGAGACTATGGCTACACCTTC. Translated: CASSAGGDYGYTF.

This clone was recorded a few times. The chain links TRBV11-2 to TRBJ2-1, with D perhaps TRBD1 (5 bases). Germline loops: CDR1 SGHAT, CDR2 FQNNGV. The CDR3 is made up of 15 amino acids. Trimming stripped 0 bases from V and 9 bases from J, with 15 bases between. In nucleotides, the CDR3 is TGTGCCAGCAGCTTAGATCGGCATAGGGGCGGTGAGCAGTTCTTC. The encoded protein is CASSLDRHRGGEQFF.

The sample holds one count of this clone. The genes are TRBV10-3 and TRBJ2-7, with D possibly matching TRBD2 (5 bases). The CDR3 covers 11 residues. V was shortened by 10 bases and J by 6 bases, with 13 bases between the two germline ends. CDR1 and CDR2 from the germline V gene are ENHRY and SYGVKD. CDR3 DNA: TGTGCCACCGGAAAGGGAGTCGAGCAGTACTTC. Its translation: CATGKGVEQYF.

The CDR3 bases are TGTGCCAGTAGTTCCCAGACAGGAAGCTTTGAGGCTTTCTTT. Residues: CASSSQTGSFEAFF. The V gene is TRBV19, the J gene TRBJ1-1, with a weak D call TRBD1 (6 bases). V was cut by 5 bases and J by 11 bases, with 21 bases left in between. This CDR3 comprises 14 residues. Germline V gives CDR1 LNHDA, CDR2 SQIVND (reference sequence).

CDR3 in DNA: TGCGCCAGCAGCTTGTCGGGCAGGGAGGATAATGAGCAGTTCTTC. The encoded protein is CASSLSGREDNEQFF. V gene TRBV5-1 combines with J gene TRBJ2-1; possible D gene TRBD2, 6 bases. The CDR3 totals 15 residues. The V end was cut by 1 base, the J end by 7 bases, with 15 bases between. CDR1 SGHRS and CDR2 YFSETQ come from the germline V gene.

V and J are TRBV5-1 and TRBJ2-3; weak D call: TRBD2 (6 bases). Germline CDR1 and CDR2: SGHRS and YFSETQ. The V gene lost 3 bases and the J gene lost 4 bases, with 15 bases spanning the gap. The CDR3 totals 15 residues. This chain's CDR3 is CASSWSGTAADTQYF. CDR3 bases: TGCGCCAGCAGCTGGTCCGGGACTGCCGCAGATACGCAGTATTTT.

The rearrangement joins TRBV6-5 to TRBJ1-2; the D gene is possibly TRBD1 (5 bases). Trimming stripped 0 bases from V and 1 base from J, with 12 bases between. CDR1 and CDR2 (germline): MNHEY, SVGAGI. There are 16 residues in the CDR3. Written as DNA, the CDR3 is TGTGCCAGCAGTTACTCGAAATTTGACAGTAACTATGGCTACACCTTC. This codes for CASSYSKFDSNYGYTF.

V is TRBV5-1 and J is TRBJ2-5; 7 bases agree with TRBD2. The assigned J gene may be wrong: the sequence end matches TRBJ2-7 better. The CDR3 extends over 15 amino acids. Germline V gene lookup returns CDR1 SGHRS and CDR2 YFSETQ. Written as DNA, the CDR3 is TGCGCCAGCAGCTTGTCCAGCGGGATCTCCTACGAGCAGTACTTC. The encoded protein is CASSLSSGISYEQYF.

The gene calls are TRBV7-9 and TRBJ1-4; 8 bases line up with TRBD1. The V gene's germline CDR1 is SEHNR and CDR2 FQNEAQ (reference sequence). V lost 5 bases to trimming and J lost 7 bases; unmatched junction nucleotides: 12. There are 16 residues in the CDR3. This CDR3 is CASSHSTDRATEKLFF. CDR3 nucleotide sequence: TGTGCCAGCAGCCACAGCACGGACAGGGCGACTGAAAAACTGTTTTTT.

The V call is TRBV6-5, the J call TRBJ1-1; a possible D gene is TRBD1 (6 bases). Trimming shortened V by 6 bases and J by 10 bases, and 15 bases separated the two germline ends. The CDR3 loop spans 12 amino acids. Germline loops: CDR1 MNHEY, CDR2 SVGAGI. In DNA, the CDR3 is TGTGCCAGCAGAGCCCTAACAGGGCCAGCTTTCTTT. Translating gives CASRALTGPAFF.

This chain connects TRBV6-5 to TRBJ1-1, with D perhaps TRBD1 (6 bases). The CDR3 runs to 14 residues. The germline V and J ends were trimmed by 5 bases and 1 base, with 11 bases remaining between them. CDR1 MNHEY and CDR2 SVGAGI come from the germline V gene. In nucleotides, the CDR3 is TGTGCCAGCAGTCGAATGGGACAGAACACTGAAGCTTTCTTT. This translates into CASSRMGQNTEAFF.

Only a few counts were recorded for this clone. The chain joins TRBV7-6 to TRBJ1-1; tentatively, D is TRBD1 (6 bases). This CDR3 has 12 amino acids. The ends were cut back, 5 bases at V and 6 bases at J, with 10 bases in the middle. Germline-derived CDR1 and CDR2 are SGHVS and FNYEAQ. For the CDR3, the DNA is TGTGCCAGCAGCCCAGGGGACGCTGAAGCTTTCTTT. Its translation: CASSPGDAEAFF.

The J gene is TRBJ2-7, the V gene TRBV19, with TRBD1 identical over 9 bases. J was trimmed by 4 bases and V by 6 bases; bases with no gene match: 7. Germline-derived CDR1 and CDR2 are LNHDA and SQIVND (reference sequence). This CDR3 has 14 residues. The CDR3 is CASRGRDREYEQYF. As DNA, the CDR3 is TGTGCCAGTAGGGGTAGGGACAGGGAATACGAGCAGTACTTC.

The rearrangement joins TRBV5-1 to TRBJ2-3; weak D call: TRBD2 (7 bases). V was pared by 0 bases and J by 2 bases, with 13 bases between. Germline V gene data show CDR1 as SGHRS and CDR2 as YFSETQ. The CDR3 extends over 16 amino acids. CDR3 sequence reads: CASSLDGGPSTDTQYF. In DNA, the CDR3 is TGCGCCAGCAGCTTGGACGGGGGGCCCTCCACAGATACGCAGTATTTT. Combining the CDR3 with reference TRBV5-1 and TRBJ2-3 gives the whole variable domain KAGVTQTPRYLIKTRGQQVTLSCSPISGHRSVSWYQQTPGQGLQFLFEYFSETQRNKGNFPGRFSGRQFSNSRSEMNVSTLELGDSALYLCASSLDGGPSTDTQYFGPGTRLTVL.

Written as DNA, the CDR3 is TGTGCCGGGGGACTAGCGGGGATGAACACCGGGGAGCTGTTTTTT. This gives the protein CAGGLAGMNTGELFF. This chain uses TRBV28 with TRBJ2-2; 13 bases agree with TRBD2. Germline assignment: CDR1 MDHEN and CDR2 SYDVKM. V shed 11 bases, J shed 1 base, and the junction held 4 bases outside the gene matches. The CDR3 has 15 amino acids.

V gene TRBV5-1 combines with J gene TRBJ2-5; 8 bases fit TRBD2. CDR3 size: 16 residues. Unmatched junction bases numbered 9, after V lost 4 bases and J lost 1 base. CDR1 SGHRS and CDR2 YFSETQ come from the germline V gene. The CDR3 DNA follows: TGCGCCAGCAGCCGGGGACTAGGGGAAGTCCAAGAGACCCAGTACTTC. Its translation: CASSRGLGEVQETQYF.

The chain uses TRBV7-2 and TRBJ1-3; tentative D call: TRBD1 (5 bases). The germline V and J ends were trimmed by 3 bases and 0 bases, with 9 bases remaining between them. The CDR3 contains 15 residues. Germline assignment: CDR1 SGHTA and CDR2 FQGNSA. The CDR3 region is CASSLQGRSGNTIYF. CDR3 nucleotide sequence: TGTGCCAGCAGCTTGCAGGGCCGCTCTGGAAACACCATATATTTT.

This clone has just a few counts. The V gene is TRBV10-3, the J gene TRBJ1-5; the D is unclear. Trimming pared 8 bases from V and 3 bases from J, leaving 8 bases between. CDR1 ENHRY and CDR2 SYGVKD come from the germline V gene. The CDR3 consists of 12 residues. The CDR3 region is CAIAELNQPQHF. In DNA form, the CDR3 reads TGTGCCATCGCCGAGCTCAATCAGCCCCAGCATTTT.

The gene calls are TRBV5-1 and TRBJ2-2, with 10 bases matching TRBD2. CDR3 length: 16 residues. In germline, CDR1 is SGHRS, CDR2 YFSETQ. The V segment lost 6 bases and the J segment 0 bases; nucleotides outside the gene matches: 5. In nucleotides, the CDR3 is TGCGCCAGCACTTTTCTAGCGGGGGCGAACACCGGGGAGCTGTTTTTT. It yields the protein CASTFLAGANTGELFF. Full variable domain (missing parts from reference TRBV5-1 and TRBJ2-2): KAGVTQTPRYLIKTRGQQVTLSCSPISGHRSVSWYQQTPGQGLQFLFEYFSETQRNKGNFPGRFSGRQFSNSRSEMNVSTLELGDSALYLCASTFLAGANTGELFFGEGSRLTVL.

V gene TRBV5-4 combines with J gene TRBJ2-7; the match to TRBD2 covers 8 bases. Germline V CDR1 and CDR2: SGHNT, YYREEE (reference sequence). The ends lost 3 bases at V and 1 base at J; junction bases unmatched: 6. CDR3 size: 15 residues. The CDR3 region is CASSSREGSSYEQYF. The CDR3 nucleotides are TGTGCCAGCAGCTCCCGGGAGGGCTCGTCCTACGAGCAGTACTTC.

In its sample, this clone was seen a few times. CDR3 residues: CASRGLAGAGDTQYF. CDR3 coding DNA: TGTGCCAGCAGAGGACTAGCGGGAGCAGGAGATACGCAGTATTTT. V and J are TRBV2 and TRBJ2-3, with 13 positions matching TRBD2. J was trimmed by 5 bases and V by 6 bases; bases with no gene match: 5. This CDR3 is 15 amino acids long. The V gene's germline CDR1 is SNHLY and CDR2 FYNNEI. Using reference TRBV2 and TRBJ2-3 for the parts outside the CDR3, the full variable domain is EPEVTQTPSHQVTQMGQEVILRCVPISNHLYFYWYRQILGQKVEFLVSFYNNEISEKSEIFDDQFSVERPDGSNFTLKIRSTKLEDSAMYFCASRGLAGAGDTQYFGPGTRLTVL.

The chain links TRBV7-9 to TRBJ2-5, with 7 bases matching TRBD1. From germline, CDR1 is SEHNR and CDR2 FQNEAQ (reference sequence). Trimming removed 5 bases from V and 5 bases from J; junction bases left unmatched: 2. This CDR3 comprises 12 residues. The CDR3, as DNA: TGTGCCAGCAGCCCACAGGGGGAGACCCAGTACTTC. Translation: CASSPQGETQYF.

The rearrangement links TRBV27 to TRBJ1-1; 7 bases are shared with TRBD1. Germline CDR1 and CDR2: MNHEY and SMNVEV (reference sequence). The J segment lost 3 bases and the V segment lost 4 bases, leaving 8 bases of the junction unmatched. The CDR3 covers 15 residues. The CDR3 region is CASSSRTGWDTEAFF. As DNA, the CDR3 is TGTGCCAGCAGTTCGAGGACAGGCTGGGACACTGAAGCTTTCTTT.

This chain links TRBV6-1 with TRBJ1-1; 8 nucleotides line up with TRBD1. Germline lookup yields CDR1 MNHNS and CDR2 SASEGT. V lost 10 bases and J lost 0; bases outside the gene matches: 10. The length of the CDR3 is 15 residues. In nucleotides, the CDR3 is TGTGCCACCACAACTGGACAGGGTTTGAACACTGAAGCTTTCTTT. It yields the protein CATTTGQGLNTEAFF.

V and J are TRBV30 and TRBJ1-5; 7 positions match TRBD1. Trimming cost V 2 bases and J 4 bases; bases outside gene matches: 5. The CDR3 covers 14 residues. The germline gives CDR1 GTSNPN, CDR2 SVGIG (reference sequence). The CDR3: CAWSPGGTNQPQHF. For the CDR3, the DNA is TGTGCCTGGAGTCCAGGGGGAACAAATCAGCCCCAGCATTTT. The variable domain in full, completed from reference TRBV30 and TRBJ1-5, reads SQTIHQWPATLVQPVGSPLSLECTVEGTSNPNLYWYRQAAGRGLQLLFYSVGIGQISSEVPQNLSASRPQDRQFILSSKKLLLSDSGFYLCAWSPGGTNQPQHFGDGTRLSIL.

The CDR3 loop is CASSQEAEKLFF. The CDR3 DNA follows: TGCGCCAGCAGCCAAGAGGCTGAAAAACTGTTTTTT. The V call is TRBV4-1, the J call TRBJ1-4; no clear D. This CDR3 contains 12 residues. Germline CDR1 is MGHRA and CDR2 is YSYEKL. V gave up 0 bases and J gave up 7 bases, with 3 bases separating them.

This chain links TRBV6-5 with TRBJ1-1, with unresolved D. CDR3 length: 15 residues. The V end was cut by 7 bases, the J end by 1 base, with 16 bases between. Germline-derived CDR1 and CDR2 are MNHEY and SVGAGI. The CDR3 is CASTLARLGNTEAFF. As DNA, the CDR3 is TGTGCCAGCACCCTAGCCAGGTTAGGGAACACTGAAGCTTTCTTT.

The rearrangement joins TRBV9 to TRBJ2-5, with D tentatively TRBD1 (5 bases). The DNA end lines up better with TRBJ2-7; the J call may be wrong. The germline gives CDR1 SGDLS, CDR2 YYNGEE. This CDR3 contains 15 residues. The CDR3 DNA reads TGTGCCAGCAGCGTAGCAGGGATTGGGGCCTACGAGCAGTACTTC. It translates to CASSVAGIGAYEQYF.

This chain connects TRBV13 to TRBJ1-1; tentatively, D is TRBD1 (6 bases). Germline V CDR1 and CDR2: PRHDT, FYEKMQ (reference sequence). The CDR3 contains 14 residues. The germline V and J ends were trimmed by 5 bases and 5 bases, with 15 bases remaining between them. The CDR3 nucleotides read TGTGCCAGCAGCCTATACACAGGGTATACTGAAGCTTTCTTT. Translated: CASSLYTGYTEAFF.

There are a few counts of this clone. V usage is TRBV29-1 and J usage is TRBJ1-2; no clear D. The CDR3 covers 12 residues. The germline CDR1 and CDR2 sequences are SQVTM and ANQGSEA. V was clipped by 1 base and J by 4 bases, with 7 bases between them. The CDR3 bases are TGCAGCGTTGAAGCGGAGGGCTATGGCTACACCTTC. It codes for CSVEAEGYGYTF. The full variable domain, with the rest looked up from reference TRBV29-1 and TRBJ1-2, is SAVISQKPSRDICQRGTSLTIQCQVDSQVTMMFWYRQQPGQSLTLIATANQGSEATYESGFVIDKFPISRPNLTFSTLTVSNMSPEDSSIYLCSVEAEGYGYTFGSGTRLTVV.